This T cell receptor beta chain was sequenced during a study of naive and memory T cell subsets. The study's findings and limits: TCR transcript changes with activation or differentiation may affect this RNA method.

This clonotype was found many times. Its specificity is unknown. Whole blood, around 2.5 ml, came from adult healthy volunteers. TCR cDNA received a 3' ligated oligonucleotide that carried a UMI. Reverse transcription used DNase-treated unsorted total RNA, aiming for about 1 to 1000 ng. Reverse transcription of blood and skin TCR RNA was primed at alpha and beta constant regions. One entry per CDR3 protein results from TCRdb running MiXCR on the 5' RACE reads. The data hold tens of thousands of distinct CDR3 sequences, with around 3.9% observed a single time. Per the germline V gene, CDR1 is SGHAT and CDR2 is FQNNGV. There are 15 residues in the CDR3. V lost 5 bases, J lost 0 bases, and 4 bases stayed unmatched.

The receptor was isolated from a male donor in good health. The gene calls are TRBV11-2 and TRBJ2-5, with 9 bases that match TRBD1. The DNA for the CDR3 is TGTGCCAGCAGCGCTAGGACAGGGGACCAAGAGACCCAGTACTTC. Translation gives CASSARTGDQETQYF.